This T cell receptor (beta chain) was found in a study of graft-versus-host responses after intestinal transplantation. Study-level results: Recipient marrow contained GvH clones, some of which appeared first in ileum or blood.

Notes on this clone: Its cognate antigen is unknown.

The CDR3 totals 17 residues. After removal of 5 bases from V and 7 bases from J, the junction contained 15 bases not matched to a gene. The germline V gene has CDR1 SGHVS and CDR2 FNYEAQ. Measured with immunoSEQ multiplex PCR; TCRdb has only the in-frame clones, and not every one. The sample has about 85,000 clones, 80% to 95% seen once; the top ten hold 6.5% to 8.5%. The chain carries TRBV7-6 and TRBJ1-5, with 9 bases identical to TRBD1. The sequence was collected from a human donor who was the organ donor for an intestinal transplant. This specimen consisted of unstimulated CD8+ T cells sorted from spleen or lymph node cells, obtained before transplant. This CDR3 reads CASSHSSGQGFRQPQHF. The CDR3 nucleotides are TGTGCCAGCAGCCACTCCTCGGGACAGGGATTTAGGCAGCCCCAGCATTTT.